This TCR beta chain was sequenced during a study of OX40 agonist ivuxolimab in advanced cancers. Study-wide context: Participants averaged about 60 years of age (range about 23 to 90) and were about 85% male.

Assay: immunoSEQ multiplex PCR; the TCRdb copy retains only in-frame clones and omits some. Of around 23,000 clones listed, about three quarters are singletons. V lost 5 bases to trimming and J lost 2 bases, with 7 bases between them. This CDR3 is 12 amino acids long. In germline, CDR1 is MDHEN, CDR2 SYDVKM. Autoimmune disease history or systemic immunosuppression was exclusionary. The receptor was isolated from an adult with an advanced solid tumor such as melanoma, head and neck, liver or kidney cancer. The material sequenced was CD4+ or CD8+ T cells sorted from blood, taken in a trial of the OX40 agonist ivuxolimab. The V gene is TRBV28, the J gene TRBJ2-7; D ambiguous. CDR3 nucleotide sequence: TGTGCCAGCAGTGAGAGGCCCTACGAGCAGTACTTC. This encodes CASSERPYEQYF.